This T cell receptor beta chain was observed in a study of technical replicates of blood from a handful of donors. The table came from immunoSEQ multiplex PCR; TCRdb's copy has only in-frame clones and leaves some out. This sample carries approximately 75,000 clones, around 95% of them seen once, and the ten largest clones take around 0.37%. The germline gives CDR1 MNHEY, CDR2 SMNVEV (reference sequence). This CDR3 region has 13 residues. The V and J ends lost 4 bases and 0 bases respectively, with 4 bases between them. This sequence originates from a human donor in good health. The material sequenced was T cells isolated from PBMCs. The chain combines TRBV27 with TRBJ1-3; no definite D call. The CDR3 nucleotides read TGTGCCAGCAGTTGGAGCTCTGGAAACACCATATATTTT. It yields the protein CASSWSSGNTIYF.